The entry that follows covers one T cell receptor beta chain sequence. This record belongs to a study of T cells after somatic rescue of genetic block. This CDR3 comprises 14 residues. Trimming stripped 2 bases from V and 1 base from J, with 9 bases between. The germline CDR1 and CDR2 sequences are SGHKS and YYEKEE (reference sequence). This table comes from immunoSEQ multiplex PCR, and its TCRdb copy is limited to in-frame clones, with some not included. The sample includes 14,000 to 15,000 clones, around 71% seen only once; the top ten take 14%. Sequenced input: peripheral blood mononuclear cells (PBMCs). This clonotype was sampled from a boy aged 5-17 years. The V gene is TRBV5-5, the J gene TRBJ1-1; possibly TRBD1 for D (6 bases). Here the CDR3 DNA reads TGTGCCAGCAGCTTCAGGGGACAGAACACTGAAGCTTTCTTT. Protein sequence: CASSFRGQNTEAFF.